This T cell receptor beta chain was identified in a study of T cell repertoires in aging, cancer and after chemotherapy. Study results and caveats: Compared with age-matched healthy donors, untreated hematological or solid cancer patients showed higher blood TCR clonality.

Comments on this clonotype: Antigen unknown.

TRB rearrangements spanning V, D and J were amplified using mixed TRB-A/B primers. A single record per CDR3 protein comes from TCRdb applying MiXCR to the multiplex PCR reads. The sample lists thousands of distinct CDR3 sequences; roughly 37% were seen once. Amplification of TCR beta used genomic DNA extracted from peripheral blood. Germline lookup yields CDR1 DFQATT and CDR2 SNEGSKA (reference sequence). CDR3 length: 13 amino acids. V shed 5 bases, J shed 4 bases, and the junction held 7 bases outside the gene matches. The specimen sequenced was blood. The receptor's source is a human donor in good health. V gene TRBV20-1 combines with J gene TRBJ1-2, with 7 bases fitting TRBD1. The CDR3 is CSAGDSKIYGYTF. The CDR3 bases are TGCAGTGCTGGGGACAGTAAGATCTATGGCTACACCTTC.